This is a list of T cell receptor beta chains from one sample in a study of blood T cell repertoires in COVID-19. Assay used: immunoSEQ multiplex PCR; TCRdb lists only in-frame clones, some missing. The data show almost 250,000 clones, with 75% to 85% seen just once and about 8.2% held by the top ten. Sequencing input: PBMCs or T cells enriched from blood (not recorded which). The receptors were sampled from a woman between 45 and 60 years old with acute COVID-19. The CDR3 runs from the conserved cysteine through the conserved F or W. Fields, in order: D gene, clone size, CDR3 length, V gene, J gene, CDR3 DNA, CDR3 protein. A D gene is named only where the DNA matches it firmly. Rows may omit the clone size; those that give it use once, few, many or a size class.

d_gene: .; abundance: once; len: 14; v_gene: TRBV29-1; j_gene: TRBJ2-3; CDR3nt: TGCAGCGTTGAAATTAGCTCCCACACAGATACGCAGTATTTT; CDR3aa: CSVEISSHTDTQYF
d_gene: .; abundance: .; len: 11; v_gene: TRBV12-3/TRBV12-4; j_gene: TRBJ2-1; CDR3nt: TGTGCCAGCCGGGGGATGGGTGAGCAGTTCTTC; CDR3aa: CASRGMGEQFF
d_gene: .; abundance: .; len: 16; v_gene: TRBV11-2; j_gene: TRBJ1-2; CDR3nt: TGTGCCAGCAGCCCGAACCCAAGGGGCAGGGCCTGGGGCTACACCTTC; CDR3aa: CASSPNPRGRAWGYTF
d_gene: .; abundance: .; len: 13; v_gene: TRBV6-5; j_gene: TRBJ2-1; CDR3nt: TGTGCCAGCAGTATACAGGGTTACAATGAGCAGTTCTTC; CDR3aa: CASSIQGYNEQFF
d_gene: .; abundance: .; len: 15; v_gene: TRBV30; j_gene: TRBJ1-3; CDR3nt: TGTGCCTGGAGTTATGACAGACACTCTGGAAACACCATATATTTT; CDR3aa: CAWSYDRHSGNTIYF
d_gene: .; abundance: .; len: 13; v_gene: TRBV6-5; j_gene: TRBJ1-2; CDR3nt: TGTGCCAGCAATCAACCCGGGTTCTATGGCTACACCTTC; CDR3aa: CASNQPGFYGYTF
d_gene: .; abundance: .; len: 14; v_gene: TRBV6-5; j_gene: TRBJ2-7; CDR3nt: TGTGCCAGCAGTTACGGCCAGGGCTCCTACGAGCAGTACTTC; CDR3aa: CASSYGQGSYEQYF
d_gene: .; abundance: .; len: 12; v_gene: TRBV5-1; j_gene: TRBJ2-1; CDR3nt: TGCGCCAGCAGCTTGTTCAGCGACCGCCAGTTCTTC; CDR3aa: CASSLFSDRQFF
d_gene: TRBD1; abundance: .; len: 13; v_gene: TRBV30; j_gene: TRBJ1-1; CDR3nt: TGTGCCTGGGCAGGGGGTCAGAACACTGAAGCTTTCTTT; CDR3aa: CAWAGGQNTEAFF
d_gene: .; abundance: .; len: 14; v_gene: TRBV27; j_gene: TRBJ1-1; CDR3nt: TGTGCCAGCAGTTTCCGTCAGTCGAACACTGAAGCTTTCTTT; CDR3aa: CASSFRQSNTEAFF
d_gene: TRBD1; abundance: .; len: 15; v_gene: TRBV6-2/TRBV6-3; j_gene: TRBJ2-7; CDR3nt: TGTGCCAGCAGTTACGATGACAGGGGGCTCTACGAGCAGTACTTC; CDR3aa: CASSYDDRGLYEQYF
d_gene: .; abundance: .; len: 13; v_gene: TRBV12-3/TRBV12-4; j_gene: TRBJ2-7; CDR3nt: TGTGCCAGCCTCTCAGGCGGGTCCTACGAGCAGTACTTC; CDR3aa: CASLSGGSYEQYF
d_gene: .; abundance: .; len: 16; v_gene: TRBV25-1; j_gene: TRBJ1-2; CDR3nt: TGTGCCAGCAGCCTAGGGGGGGGGCCCCCTAACTATGGCTACACCTTC; CDR3aa: CASSLGGGPPNYGYTF
d_gene: TRBD1; abundance: .; len: 15; v_gene: TRBV5-4; j_gene: TRBJ2-5; CDR3nt: TGTGCCAGCAGCTTGGGACAGGGTATTCGAGAGACCCAGTACTTC; CDR3aa: CASSLGQGIRETQYF
d_gene: .; abundance: once; len: 12; v_gene: TRBV12-3/TRBV12-4; j_gene: TRBJ2-1; CDR3nt: TGTGCCAGCAGACCACAGGGAGTTGAGCAGTTCTTC; CDR3aa: CASRPQGVEQFF
d_gene: TRBD1; abundance: .; len: 15; v_gene: TRBV9; j_gene: TRBJ1-4; CDR3nt: TGTGCCAGCAGCTTTTCGGGACAGGGAAATGAAAAACTGTTTTTT; CDR3aa: CASSFSGQGNEKLFF
d_gene: .; abundance: .; len: 14; v_gene: TRBV6-5; j_gene: TRBJ2-7; CDR3nt: TGTGCCAGCAGTTGGGGGGAACCCCCCTACGAGCAGTACTTC; CDR3aa: CASSWGEPPYEQYF
d_gene: TRBD1; abundance: .; len: 13; v_gene: TRBV5-6; j_gene: TRBJ1-1; CDR3nt: TGTGCCAGCAGCCTGACAGGGAGTCGCGGAGCTTTCTTT; CDR3aa: CASSLTGSRGAFF
d_gene: TRBD1; abundance: .; len: 13; v_gene: TRBV30; j_gene: TRBJ1-5; CDR3nt: TGTGCCTGGGGGGACAGGAGCAATCAGCCCCAGCATTTT; CDR3aa: CAWGDRSNQPQHF
d_gene: .; abundance: once; len: 12; v_gene: TRBV11-2; j_gene: TRBJ1-1; CDR3nt: TGTGCCAGCAGCCCGATCCGGGGGGCAACTTTCTTT; CDR3aa: CASSPIRGATFF
d_gene: .; abundance: once; len: 15; v_gene: TRBV18; j_gene: TRBJ2-3; CDR3nt: TGTGCCAGCTCACCACTAGGAACGGGAACAGATACGCAGTATTTT; CDR3aa: CASSPLGTGTDTQYF
d_gene: .; abundance: few; len: 15; v_gene: TRBV12-5; j_gene: TRBJ1-2; CDR3nt: TGTGCTAGTGGTCTAATACCGGGTCGTGACTATGGCTACACCTTC; CDR3aa: CASGLIPGRDYGYTF
d_gene: .; abundance: few; len: 13; v_gene: TRBV11-2; j_gene: TRBJ2-1; CDR3nt: TGTGCCAGCAGCCGCGGTGCGGGGACTGAGCAGTTCTTC; CDR3aa: CASSRGAGTEQFF
d_gene: .; abundance: once; len: 16; v_gene: TRBV4-3; j_gene: TRBJ2-4; CDR3nt: TGCGCCAGCAGCCAAGATCAGTGGACAGTCTTGGGCATTCAGTACTTC; CDR3aa: CASSQDQWTVLGIQYF
d_gene: .; abundance: .; len: 15; v_gene: TRBV4-2; j_gene: TRBJ1-1; CDR3nt: TGTGCCAGCAGCCCCGGACTTCCGGGGAGCACTGAAGCTTTCTTT; CDR3aa: CASSPGLPGSTEAFF